Described below is a single TCR beta chain sequence and its context. Lacking the conserved final phenylalanine or tryptophan, this CDR3 likely reflects a read error. Because the CDR3's place on the DNA is in doubt, the DNA is left out and the CDR3 is given as listed by TCRdb. The source of the sample is a study of blood T cell repertoires in COVID-19. In germline, CDR1 is SGHDT, CDR2 YYEEEE. The CDR3 has 12 residues if both end residues are counted. Ages ranged from roughly 18 to 100 years, with residence in under 25 US areas. TCRdb keeps only in-frame clones here, not all; method: immunoSEQ multiplex PCR. The sample lists about 440,000 clones, less than 95% occurring once.

The sequence derives from a young man who had recovered from COVID-19. The sequenced sample consisted of PBMCs or T cells enriched from blood (not recorded which). The chain couples TRBV5-6 to TRBJ2-7; the table's D call, TRBD2, has no DNA check behind it. CDR3 loop: CASSLSERLLRS.